This is a list of T cell receptor beta chains from one sample in a study of shared clonotypes between healthy human individuals. Sequenced by immunoSEQ multiplex PCR; TCRdb stores in-frame clones only, minus some. The table includes around 370,000 clones, 90% to 97% detected once. Material for sequencing was memory CD8+ T cells sorted from blood. Receptor source: a man aged 25-45 years in good health. Each CDR3 is given with its conserved first and last residue. The D gene is left open where the match is weak. Clone size, where shown, is once, few, many, or a class for clones that have expanded.

.	TRBV5-1	.	TRBJ1-4	TGCGCCAGCAGCTTGGGTGGCACAACTAATGAAAAACTGTTTTTT	CASSLGGTTNEKLFF
once	TRBV11-1	.	TRBJ2-7	TGTGCCAGCAGCTTAGCGGGTTCGTCTTACGAGCAGTACTTC	CASSLAGSSYEQYF
.	TRBV29-1	TRBD2	TRBJ2-1	TGCAGCGTTGGTACGCAAAGCGGGAACTCCTACAATGAGCAGTTCTTC	CSVGTQSGNSYNEQFF
once	TRBV4-1	TRBD2	TRBJ2-3	TGCGCCAGCAGCCGGTTCGGGAGGACGAGCACAGATACGCAGTATTTT	CASSRFGRTSTDTQYF
.	TRBV18	.	TRBJ2-3	TGTGCCAGCTCACCACCGATCACAGATACGCAGTATTTT	CASSPPITDTQYF
.	TRBV10-1	TRBD2	TRBJ2-2	TGCGCCAGCAGTTCTAGCGGGAGGGCCCCGGGCACCGGGGAGCTGTTTTTT	CASSSSGRAPGTGELFF
.	TRBV2	.	TRBJ2-7	TGTGCCAGCAAGGTGGTCGGGGAAGGGCAGTACTTC	CASKVVGEGQYF
few	TRBV25-1	.	TRBJ1-1	TGTGCCAGCAGCCAAGGACGGAACACTGAAGCTTTCTTT	CASSQGRNTEAFF
.	TRBV7-3	.	TRBJ2-3	TGTGCCAGCAGCTTACATGACAATGCGCAGTATTTT	CASSLHDNAQYF
.	TRBV27	.	TRBJ2-3	TGTGCCAGCAGTTCAAGAGAGGGGAGAGGGAAGACAGATACGCAGTATTTT	CASSSREGRGKTDTQYF
.	TRBV14	.	TRBJ2-7	TGTGCCAGCAGCCAAGATTTGGCCTACCCCGCCTACGAGCAGTACTTC	CASSQDLAYPAYEQYF
.	TRBV5-1	.	TRBJ2-1	TGCGCCAGCAGCTTCGGAGTTGAGCAGTTCTTC	CASSFGVEQFF
.	TRBV29-1	.	TRBJ2-1	TGCAGCGTTGACAGGGGCGCTGAGCAGTTCTTC	CSVDRGAEQFF
.	TRBV6-5	TRBD1	TRBJ2-2	TGTGCCAGCTCCGGACAGGTCAACACCGGGGAGCTGTTTTTT	CASSGQVNTGELFF
.	TRBV7-6	.	TRBJ2-2	TGTGCCAGCAGCTTAGCGGGACACACCGGGGAGCTGTTTTTT	CASSLAGHTGELFF
once	TRBV29-1	.	TRBJ1-2	TGCAGCGTTGTGAGGGTTGAAACCAATGGCTACACCTTC	CSVVRVETNGYTF
.	TRBV5-4	TRBD1	TRBJ2-7	TGTGCCAGCAGCCGGGGACAGTCCTACGAGCAGTACTTC	CASSRGQSYEQYF
.	TRBV6-1	.	TRBJ2-1	TGTGCCAGCAGTGTCGGACTCCTCTACAATGAGCAGTTCTTC	CASSVGLLYNEQFF
.	TRBV10-3	TRBD2	TRBJ2-5	TGTGCCATCAGTGAGTCGGGATTAGCGGGGCGCCAAGAGACCCAGTACTTC	CAISESGLAGRQETQYF
once	TRBV6-5	.	TRBJ2-3	TGTGCCAGCGCAGAGGGGGAACCGCGGGAAGATACGCAGTATTTT	CASAEGEPREDTQYF
.	TRBV5-4	TRBD1	TRBJ1-2	TGTGCCAGCAGCTTTGGGGACAGGGGCTCCTATGGCTACACCTTC	CASSFGDRGSYGYTF
once	TRBV20-1	TRBD1	TRBJ2-7	TGCAGTGCGGGACAGGGTTACGAGCAGTACTTC	CSAGQGYEQYF
.	TRBV9	TRBD2	TRBJ2-7	TGTGCCAGCAGCGAGGCGGCTAGCGGTTTGGAGCAGTACTTC	CASSEAASGLEQYF
few	TRBV29-1	.	TRBJ1-2	TGCAGCGTAGACAGCTTAGGGTATGGCTACACCTTC	CSVDSLGYGYTF
.	TRBV10-3	.	TRBJ1-5	TGTGCCGTAGGAAATCAGCCCCAGCATTTT	CAVGNQPQHF
.	TRBV2	.	TRBJ1-1	TGTGCCAGCAGGCAAGAGGTGAACACTGAAGCTTTCTTT	CASRQEVNTEAFF
once	TRBV4-1	.	TRBJ2-1	TGCGCCAGCAGCCAAGATGGAATCGGGACCTACAATGAGCAGTTCTTC	CASSQDGIGTYNEQFF
.	TRBV7-3	.	TRBJ1-1	TGTGCCAGCAGCTCAGACATGAACACTGAAGCTTTCTTT	CASSSDMNTEAFF
.	TRBV11-3	TRBD2	TRBJ2-2	TGTGCCAGCAGCTCCGGACTAGCAGAAAACACCGGGGAGCTGTTTTTT	CASSSGLAENTGELFF
.	TRBV19	.	TRBJ1-1	TGTGCCAGTAGTTCAGGGATGATCGCTGAAGCTTTCTTT	CASSSGMIAEAFF
.	TRBV2	.	TRBJ2-3	TGTGCCAGCAGCGTTTTGGATACGCAGTATTTT	CASSVLDTQYF
.	TRBV19	.	TRBJ1-5	TGTGCCAGTAGTATCGTTTCTTGGGGCAGCCAGCCCCAGCATTTT	CASSIVSWGSQPQHF
.	TRBV4-1	.	TRBJ2-1	TGCGCCAGCAGCCAGCGGAATGAGCAGTTCTTC	CASSQRNEQFF
.	TRBV20-1	.	TRBJ2-7	TGCAGTGCTAGAACGCGGCGCGAGCAGTACTTC	CSARTRREQYF
.	TRBV23-1	.	TRBJ1-1	TGCGCCAGCAGTGCGGACACAATGAACACTGAAGCTTTCTTT	CASSADTMNTEAFF
few	TRBV6-1	.	TRBJ2-2	TGTGCCAGCAGTGAAGAATTGGCAGCTATCGGGGAGCTGTTTTTT	CASSEELAAIGELFF
.	TRBV7-9	.	TRBJ2-7	TGTGCCAGCAGCTTAGAGCTGAACGAGCAGTACTTC	CASSLELNEQYF
once	TRBV9	.	TRBJ2-3	TGTGCCAGCAGCGTAGATCTAGCGAGATACTCCACAGATACGCAGTATTTT	CASSVDLARYSTDTQYF
.	TRBV6-5	.	TRBJ1-6	TGTGCCAGCAGTTACAGGGCCCATCCCTATAATTCACCCCTCCACTTT	CASSYRAHPYNSPLHF
.	TRBV9	TRBD1	TRBJ2-3	TGTGCCAGCAGCGTAGGGGGACAGGGAACAGATACGCAGTATTTT	CASSVGGQGTDTQYF